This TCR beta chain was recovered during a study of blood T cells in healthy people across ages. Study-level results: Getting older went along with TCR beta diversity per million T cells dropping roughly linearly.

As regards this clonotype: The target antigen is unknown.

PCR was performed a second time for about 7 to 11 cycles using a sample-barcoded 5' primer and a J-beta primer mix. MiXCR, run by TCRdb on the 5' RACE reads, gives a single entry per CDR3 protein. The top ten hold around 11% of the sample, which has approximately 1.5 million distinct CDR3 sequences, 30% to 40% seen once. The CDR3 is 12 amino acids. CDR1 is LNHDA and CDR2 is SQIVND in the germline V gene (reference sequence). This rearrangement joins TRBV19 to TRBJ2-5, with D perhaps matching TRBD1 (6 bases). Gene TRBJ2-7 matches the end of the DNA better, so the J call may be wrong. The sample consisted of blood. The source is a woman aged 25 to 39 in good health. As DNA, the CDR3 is TGTGCCAGTAGTATGCAGGGGACCGAGCAGTACTTC. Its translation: CASSMQGTEQYF.